These T cell receptor beta chains were read from a single sample in a study of OX40 agonist ivuxolimab in advanced cancers. Some clones are missing from TCRdb's copy, which holds only in-frame ones; the method was immunoSEQ multiplex PCR. The table records 15,000 or so clones, roughly 82% of them present only once. The sequences come from CD4+ or CD8+ T cells sorted from blood, collected in a trial of the OX40 agonist ivuxolimab. These TCRs come from an adult with an advanced solid tumor such as melanoma, head and neck, liver or kidney cancer. CDR3s include the opening cysteine and the closing phenylalanine or tryptophan. The D gene is left open where the match is weak. Size tells how often a clone was seen (once, few, many) or the class of an expanded clone, and some rows leave it out.

>once|-|TRBV23-1|TRBJ2-7
CASSQSVGAFHEQYF
TGCGCCAGCAGTCAATCCGTGGGAGCCTTTCACGAGCAGTACTTC
>-|TRBD2|TRBV7-3|TRBJ2-3
CASSSGLAEGDTQYF
TGTGCCAGCAGCTCCGGACTAGCGGAGGGAGATACGCAGTATTTT
>-|TRBD2|TRBV7-2|TRBJ2-7
CASSLVLAGGEQYF
TGTGCCAGCAGCTTAGTACTAGCGGGGGGTGAGCAGTACTTC
>-|-|TRBV27|TRBJ1-2
CASRDPYRVGGYTF
TGTGCCAGCAGGGACCCCTACAGGGTCGGTGGCTACACCTTC
>-|-|TRBV28|TRBJ1-2
CASTLTQDLYGYTF
TGTGCCAGCACTTTAACACAGGATCTCTATGGCTACACCTTC
>-|-|TRBV4-1|TRBJ2-3
CASSRAGQIDTQYF
TGCGCCAGCAGCCGAGCCGGACAGATCGATACGCAGTATTTT
>-|-|TRBV20-1|TRBJ2-7
CSAQRVHEQYF
TGCAGTGCACAGAGGGTCCACGAGCAGTACTTC
>-|-|TRBV7-7|TRBJ2-1
CASSLGPYNEQFF
TGTGCCAGCAGCTTAGGACCCTACAATGAGCAGTTCTTC
>-|TRBD1|TRBV7-6|TRBJ2-1
CASRATGGAYNEQFF
TGTGCCAGCAGAGCGACAGGGGGCGCTTACAATGAGCAGTTCTTC
>-|-|TRBV7-2|TRBJ2-7
CASSLMSGAYEQYF
TGTGCCAGCAGCTTAATGTCTGGAGCCTACGAGCAGTACTTC
>-|TRBD1|TRBV2|TRBJ2-1
CASMRDSPNEQFF
TGTGCCAGCATGAGGGACAGCCCAAATGAGCAGTTCTTC
>-|TRBD2|TRBV5-1|TRBJ2-7
CASSRDYNEQYF
TGCGCCAGCAGTCGGGACTACAACGAGCAGTACTTC
>-|-|TRBV7-2|TRBJ2-7
CASSLGGVMGEQYF
TGTGCCAGCAGCTTAGGGGGGGTTATGGGCGAGCAGTACTTC
>-|TRBD1|TRBV6-5|TRBJ2-7
CASSRGTGRNEQYF
TGTGCCAGCAGCCGTGGGACAGGGAGGAACGAGCAGTACTTC
>-|-|TRBV7-9|TRBJ2-3
CASSLAGTHRSTDTQYF
TGTGCCAGCAGCTTAGCGGGGACTCACCGTAGCACAGATACGCAGTATTTT
>-|TRBD2|TRBV5-5|TRBJ2-1
CASSHGGGNNEQFF
TGTGCCAGCAGTCACGGCGGGGGGAACAATGAGCAGTTCTTC
>-|-|TRBV27|TRBJ2-5
CASRRIGDLSETQYF
TGTGCCAGCAGGAGGATTGGGGATCTTTCGGAGACCCAGTACTTC
>once|TRBD2|TRBV5-1|TRBJ2-3
CASSPGLAGEYF
TGCGCCAGCAGCCCCGGACTAGCGGGAGAGTATTTT
>-|-|TRBV4-3|TRBJ1-2
CASSQVGLRLDYGYTF
TGCGCCAGCAGCCAAGTGGGACTTCGATTGGACTATGGCTACACCTTC
>-|-|TRBV9|TRBJ1-3
CASSPGASGNTIYF
TGTGCCAGCAGCCCGGGGGCCTCTGGAAACACCATATATTTT
>few|TRBD1|TRBV27|TRBJ1-5
CASRDRGLGNQPQHF
TGTGCCAGCAGGGACAGGGGGCTGGGGAATCAGCCCCAGCATTTT
>medium-sized|TRBD2|TRBV30|TRBJ2-1
CAWRSSGSPNEQFF
TGTGCCTGGAGGTCCAGCGGGAGCCCCAATGAGCAGTTCTTC
>-|-|TRBV30|TRBJ1-4
CASPPRREGQDEKLFF
TGTGCCTCCCCCCCCAGAAGGGAGGGGCAGGATGAAAAACTGTTTTTT
>few|-|TRBV27|TRBJ1-6
CASSLLQYNSPLHF
TGTGCCAGCAGTTTATTACAGTATAATTCACCCCTCCACTTT
>-|-|TRBV6-5|TRBJ1-2
CASRAGGAYTF
TGTGCCAGCCGGGCGGGCGGGGCGTACACCTTC
>-|TRBD1|TRBV19|TRBJ2-6
CASTGTGPSGANVLTF
TGTGCCAGTACTGGGACAGGTCCCTCTGGGGCCAACGTCCTGACTTTC
>few|TRBD1|TRBV7-9|TRBJ1-6
CASTGGGSPLHF
TGTGCCAGCACAGGGGGCGGCTCACCCCTCCACTTT
>-|-|TRBV19|TRBJ1-5
CASSSTRGTDGSQPQHF
TGTGCCAGTAGTAGCACAAGGGGGACTGACGGGAGTCAGCCCCAGCATTTT
>-|-|TRBV9|TRBJ2-5
CASSALGGLETQYF
TGTGCCAGCAGCGCTCTGGGGGGATTAGAGACCCAGTACTTC
>-|-|TRBV9|TRBJ2-3
CASSPPSPSDTQYF
TGTGCCAGCAGCCCACCCAGCCCGTCGGATACGCAGTATTTT
>medium-sized|-|TRBV11-2|TRBJ1-3
CASTRLAQNGNTIYF
TGTGCCAGCACCCGCTTAGCTCAGAATGGAAACACCATATATTTT
>few|TRBD1|TRBV18|TRBJ2-2
CASSSGQVGTGELFF
TGTGCCAGCTCATCGGGACAGGTTGGCACCGGGGAGCTGTTTTTT
>-|TRBD2|TRBV5-1|TRBJ2-3
CASSPAGTSGMRTDTQYF
TGCGCCAGCAGCCCGGCGGGGACTAGCGGGATGAGGACAGATACGCAGTATTTT
>-|-|TRBV28|TRBJ2-2
CASSSSTGELFF
TGTGCCAGCAGTTCAAGCACCGGGGAGCTGTTTTTT
>once|-|TRBV14|TRBJ1-2
CASSRTVDGYTF
TGTGCCAGCAGCCGGACGGTGGATGGCTACACCTTC
>-|TRBD1|TRBV6-6|TRBJ1-1
CATWDRGYTEAFF
TGTGCCACCTGGGACAGAGGATATACTGAAGCTTTCTTT
>few|-|TRBV7-9|TRBJ1-3
CASSLAGNTIYF
TGTGCCAGCAGCTTAGCTGGAAACACCATATATTTT
>-|-|TRBV15|TRBJ2-1
CATSRSGGPGTHNEQFF
TGTGCCACCAGCAGATCCGGGGGTCCCGGGACACACAATGAGCAGTTCTTC
>-|-|TRBV27|TRBJ2-7
CASSLTGAEQYF
TGTGCCAGCAGTTTAACGGGCGCCGAGCAGTACTTC
>-|-|TRBV7-9|TRBJ1-6
CASSSQRDNSPLHF
TGTGCCAGCAGCTCACAGAGGGATAATTCACCCCTCCACTTT
>-|-|TRBV5-6|TRBJ1-4
CASRSRGDYNEKLFF
TGTGCCAGCAGAAGCAGAGGGGACTATAATGAAAAACTGTTTTTT
>-|-|TRBV28|TRBJ1-6
CASSFAGSSYNSPLHF
TGTGCCAGCAGTTTCGCGGGGAGCTCCTATAATTCACCCCTCCACTTT
>few|-|TRBV29-1|TRBJ2-5
CSVEERGETQYF
TGCAGCGTTGAAGAACGAGGAGAGACCCAGTACTTC
>-|TRBD2|TRBV5-4|TRBJ2-3
CASSFTSGGGNTQYF
TGTGCCAGCAGCTTCACTAGCGGAGGGGGTAATACGCAGTATTTT
>-|TRBD2|TRBV19|TRBJ2-1
CASSFSGRAYNEQFF
TGTGCCAGTAGTTTTAGCGGGAGGGCCTACAATGAGCAGTTCTTC
>few|-|TRBV2|TRBJ1-5
CASSDVDRAGQPQHF
TGTGCCAGCAGTGACGTTGACCGGGCAGGTCAGCCCCAGCATTTT
>-|-|TRBV30|TRBJ1-6
CAWSPRGLQGNSPLHF
TGTGCCTGGAGCCCACGGGGGCTTCAGGGGAATTCACCCCTCCACTTT
>-|TRBD1|TRBV6-5|TRBJ2-7
CASRPGQRLEQYF
TGTGCCAGCAGGCCGGGACAGAGACTCGAGCAGTACTTC
>-|TRBD2|TRBV5-1|TRBJ2-1
CASSLEMTSRVGEQFF
TGCGCCAGCAGCTTGGAAATGACTAGCCGGGTAGGTGAGCAGTTCTTC
>-|-|TRBV28|TRBJ1-3
CASSLRAYSGNTIYF
TGTGCCAGCAGTCTGAGGGCATACTCTGGAAACACCATATATTTT
>-|-|TRBV5-4|TRBJ2-7
CASSLRRHQISYEQYF
TGTGCCAGCAGCTTGCGGCGCCACCAGATCTCCTACGAGCAGTACTTC
>-|-|TRBV7-8|TRBJ2-7
CASSGLAVSSYEQYF
TGTGCCAGCTCCGGCCTTGCAGTGAGCTCCTACGAGCAGTACTTC
>-|-|TRBV4-1|TRBJ2-2
CASSPYGQGMPGELFF
TGCGCCAGCAGCCCCTACGGGCAGGGAATGCCTGGGGAGCTGTTTTTT
>few|-|TRBV19|TRBJ2-5
CASKERQGGQETQYF
TGTGCCAGTAAAGAAAGACAGGGAGGCCAAGAGACCCAGTACTTC
>once|-|TRBV4-1|TRBJ2-7
CASSPSRTSDEQYF
TGCGCCAGCAGCCCCTCCCGGACAAGCGACGAGCAGTACTTC
>-|-|TRBV5-1|TRBJ1-1
CASSLGRNMNTEAFF
TGCGCCAGCAGCTTGGGGAGGAACATGAACACTGAAGCTTTCTTT
>-|-|TRBV10-3|TRBJ2-2
CAISEGGTGELFF
TGTGCCATCAGTGAGGGGGGAACCGGGGAGCTGTTTTTT
>few|TRBD2|TRBV27|TRBJ2-7
CASSAGGGGYEQYF
TGTGCCAGCAGTGCGGGGGGGGGCGGGTACGAGCAGTACTTC
>-|-|TRBV10-3|TRBJ2-1
CAISESSPYNEQFF
TGTGCCATCAGTGAGTCGAGTCCATACAATGAGCAGTTCTTC
>-|-|TRBV5-1|TRBJ2-5
CASSLGASSSETQYF
TGCGCCAGCAGCTTGGGGGCTAGCTCTTCCGAGACCCAGTACTTC